This T cell receptor (beta chain) originates from a study of identical twins. Germline lookup yields CDR1 SQVTM and CDR2 ANQGSEA. V was shortened by 4 bases and J by 3 bases, with 13 bases between the two germline ends. The CDR3 totals 15 residues. Each CDR3 protein gets one entry after TCRdb re-called the 5' RACE reads with MiXCR. Here the sample spans around 680,000 distinct CDR3 sequences, 8.5% to 9% being singletons. Separately, the same data were catalogued under a study of yellow fever vaccine responses in identical twins.

V and J are TRBV29-1 and TRBJ2-6; D ambiguous. Specimen: PBMCs. The receptor was derived from a woman younger than 30 in good health. CDR3 region: CSVGRLPGGANVLTF. The CDR3 DNA follows: TGCAGCGTTGGTCGGCTACCCGGTGGGGCCAACGTCCTGACTTTC.